These 15 T cell receptor beta chains were sequenced from one sample in a study of blood T cells in healthy people across ages. Through a sample-barcoded 5' primer and a J-beta primer mix, a second PCR was run for about 6 to 11 cycles. From the 5' RACE reads, TCRdb called clonotypes with MiXCR, one entry per CDR3 protein. The data show 650,000 to 1,000,000 distinct CDR3 sequences, 36% seen once. The material sequenced was blood. The receptor set was obtained from a man between 18 and 35 years old in good health.

This clonotype was seen a handful of times. This sequence joins TRBV20-1 and TRBJ2-7, with 10 positions matching TRBD1. This CDR3 comprises 15 residues. Germline CDR1 reads DFQATT; CDR2 reads SNEGSKA (reference sequence). V was pared by 0 bases and J by 1 base, with 3 bases of the junction left unmatched. The CDR3 region has the DNA TGCAGTGCTAGAGATCCGGGACAGGGGTCCTACGAGCAGTACTTC. It yields the protein CSARDPGQGSYEQYF.

This clonotype turned up a few times. This sequence joins TRBV7-9 and TRBJ2-6; 8 bases align to TRBD2. The CDR3 sequence is 19 residues long. Trimming at V came to 3 bases and at J to 0 bases, leaving 10 bases not matched to a gene. Per germline, CDR1 SEHNR and CDR2 FQNEAQ (reference sequence). Here the CDR3 reads CASSLSGTRGVSGANVLTF. The DNA of the CDR3 is TGTGCCAGCAGCTTGTCCGGGACTAGGGGTGTCTCTGGGGCCAACGTCCTGACTTTC.

This rearrangement joins TRBV4-2 to TRBJ1-4; no reliable D call. Trimming took off 5 bases at V and 8 bases at J, with 24 bases between the two ends. In germline, CDR1 is LGHNA, CDR2 YNFKEQ. The CDR3 has 17 amino acids. The CDR3 DNA reads as TGTGCCAGCAGCTTAACGACTCACGGAGGCCGAGAGGAAAAACTGTTTTTT. Its translation: CASSLTTHGGREEKLFF.

Regarding this clonotype: A read error may account for a junction end that differs from germline. The J gene is TRBJ2-3, the V gene TRBV24-1, with 9 bases fitting TRBD1. The CDR3 runs to 16 residues. Looked up from germline, CDR1 is KGHDR and CDR2 is SFDVKD. The CDR3 is CATSDLGQGRTHTQYF. In DNA form, the CDR3 reads TGTGCCACCAGTGACCTGGGACAGGGTCGCACACATACGCAGTATTTT.

This clonotype was seen only a few times. The gene calls are TRBV20-1 and TRBJ1-1; D not certain. This CDR3 is built from 12 residues. V was clipped by 2 bases and J by 5 bases, with 9 bases between them. Germline V CDR1 and CDR2: DFQATT, SNEGSKA (reference sequence). CDR3 loop: CSARYQGTEAFF. In DNA, the CDR3 is TGCAGTGCTAGATATCAAGGAACTGAAGCTTTCTTT.

The chain recombines TRBV20-1 with TRBJ1-4, with D perhaps TRBD1 (6 bases). CDR3 length equals 19 residues. Germline lookup yields CDR1 DFQATT and CDR2 SNEGSKA (reference sequence). The V gene lost 0 bases and the J gene lost 4 bases, with 24 bases spanning the gap. The CDR3 DNA follows: TGCAGTGCTAGAGATCGGACAGTCCTTTCGTCCAGACTTAATGAAAAACTGTTTTTT. This sequence encodes CSARDRTVLSSRLNEKLFF.

The rearrangement links TRBV6-1 to TRBJ2-7; D possibly uses TRBD1 or TRBD2 (5 bases each). From germline, CDR1 is MNHNS and CDR2 SASEGT. This CDR3 has 14 amino acids. V was clipped by 8 bases and J by 1 base, with 15 bases between them. CDR3 bases: TGTGCCAGCCAGCTGAGGGGAGAGTCCTACGAGCAGTACTTC. Translated, it gives CASQLRGESYEQYF.

In its sample, this clonotype was seen many times. This chain links TRBV29-1 with TRBJ2-4; tentative D call: TRBD1 (6 bases). CDR3 length: 12 residues. V shed 4 bases and J shed 7 bases, with 11 bases lying between them. Germline V gives CDR1 SQVTM, CDR2 ANQGSEA. The CDR3 DNA sequence: TGCAGCGTTGGACAGGTCGAGAACATTCAGTACTTC. It is translated as CSVGQVENIQYF.

V is TRBV20-1 and J is TRBJ2-1, with TRBD2 as a possible D gene (5 bases). Germline CDR1 is DFQATT and CDR2 is SNEGSKA (reference sequence). V dropped 5 bases and J dropped 3 bases, with 14 bases sitting between them. This CDR3 comprises 14 residues. The CDR3 spells CSASTSGYYNEQFF. DNA of the CDR3: TGCAGTGCTTCTACTAGTGGGTACTACAATGAGCAGTTCTTC.

This clonotype was seen at least ten times. The chain's CDR3 is CATRLGPGDEQFF. The CDR3 nucleotides read TGCGCCACGCGACTAGGGCCAGGCGATGAGCAGTTCTTC. The chain has TRBV4-3 and TRBJ2-1; a possible D gene is TRBD2 (6 bases). The germline CDR1 and CDR2 sequences are LGHNA and YSLEER. Between the trimmed V and J ends, which lost 10 bases and 8 bases, there was a span of 18 bases. This CDR3 is 13 amino acids long.

The chain is built from TRBV20-1 and TRBJ2-4, with 8 bases identical to TRBD2. CDR3 length: 14 residues. V gave up 3 bases and J gave up 8 bases; unmatched junction bases: 9. Germline V gives CDR1 DFQATT, CDR2 SNEGSKA (reference sequence). In DNA, the CDR3 is TGCAGTGCTAGCGGGGGGGCGGTTAGGGACATTCAGTACTTC. It is translated as CSASGGAVRDIQYF.

This clonotype came up once. The chain is built from TRBV20-1 and TRBJ1-1; D not certain. Deletions cut 3 bases from V and 1 base from J, with 9 bases between. This CDR3 contains 13 residues. Germline-derived CDR1 and CDR2 are DFQATT and SNEGSKA (reference sequence). Here the CDR3 DNA reads TGCAGTGCTAGTAACTGGCAGAACACTGAAGCTTTCTTT. Its translation is CSASNWQNTEAFF.

The CDR3 nucleotides are TGTGCCAGCAGCCTCCTCGGGGGTAGTAATGAGCAGTTCTTC. Residues: CASSLLGGSNEQFF. The chain employs TRBV11-2 and TRBJ2-1, with D possibly TRBD2 on 6 matching bases. The CDR3 spans 14 residues. The V end was cut by 5 bases, the J end by 7 bases, with 15 bases between. Germline V gene sequence: CDR1 SGHAT, CDR2 FQNNGV.

Concerning this clonotype itself: The CDR3 carries no conserved terminal phenylalanine or tryptophan, so it likely arises from a read error. V is TRBV20-1 and J is TRBJ1-2; the D gene is possibly TRBD1 (5 bases). Germline values: CDR1 DFQATT, CDR2 SNEGSKA (reference sequence). The CDR3 contains 15 residues. Deletions cut 3 bases from V and 6 bases from J, with 20 bases between. The CDR3: CSASTGRFRRDGYTS. The CDR3 DNA follows: TGCAGTGCTAGCACAGGACGATTCCGAAGGGATGGCTACACCTCC.

The chain employs TRBV20-1 and TRBJ1-2; 9 nucleotides align to TRBD1. CDR1 and CDR2 from the germline V gene are DFQATT and SNEGSKA (reference sequence). Trimming took 1 base from V and 8 from J; bases not matched to a gene: 8. The CDR3 has 14 residues. CDR3 sequence (DNA): TGCAGTGCTAGAGCCCAGGGACAGGGAGGGGGCTACACCTTC. It yields the protein CSARAQGQGGGYTF.